This TCR beta chain was profiled in a study of blood T cell repertoires in COVID-19. Study-wide background: Both acute and convalescent COVID-19 samples were obtained from the United States, Italy and Spain. T cells, B-cell-depleted T cells, or PBMCs supplied cDNA or gDNA.

The length of the CDR3 is 13 residues. Per the germline V gene, CDR1 is MNHEY and CDR2 is SMNVEV (reference sequence). V was trimmed by 4 bases and J by 10 bases, leaving 16 bases between them. The repertoire was sequenced with immunoSEQ multiplex PCR; TCRdb's copy has only in-frame clones and lacks some. The sample holds about 400,000 clones, around 89% seen once. Enrolled through a virtual design, the participants were between roughly 18 and 90 years of age and came from roughly 22 US areas. The genes are TRBV27 and TRBJ1-2; tentatively, D is TRBD1 (6 bases). The TCR was taken from a woman under 40 with acute COVID-19. The sample consisted of PBMCs or T cells enriched from blood (not recorded which). The CDR3 coding sequence is TGTGCCAGCAGTTCCAACAGGGAGGGAGTCTACACCTTC. This gives the protein CASSSNREGVYTF.